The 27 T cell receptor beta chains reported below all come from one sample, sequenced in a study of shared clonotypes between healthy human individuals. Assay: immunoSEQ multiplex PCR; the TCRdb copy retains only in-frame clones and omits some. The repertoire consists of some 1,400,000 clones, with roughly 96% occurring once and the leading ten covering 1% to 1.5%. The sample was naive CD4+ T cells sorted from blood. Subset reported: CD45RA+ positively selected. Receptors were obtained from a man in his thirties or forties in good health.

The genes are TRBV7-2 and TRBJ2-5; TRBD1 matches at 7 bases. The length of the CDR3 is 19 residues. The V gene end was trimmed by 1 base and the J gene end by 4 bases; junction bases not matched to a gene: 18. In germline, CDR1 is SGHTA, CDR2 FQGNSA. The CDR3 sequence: CASSLERVFTGAIRETQYF. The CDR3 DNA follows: TGTGCCAGCAGCTTAGAAAGGGTTTTTACAGGGGCGATTAGAGAGACCCAGTACTTC.

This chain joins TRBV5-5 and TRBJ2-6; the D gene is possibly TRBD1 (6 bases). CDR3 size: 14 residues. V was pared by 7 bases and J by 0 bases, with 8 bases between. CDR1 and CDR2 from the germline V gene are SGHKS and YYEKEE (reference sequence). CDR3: CASGGLSGANVLTF. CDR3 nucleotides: TGTGCCAGCGGGGGCCTCTCTGGGGCCAACGTCCTGACTTTC.

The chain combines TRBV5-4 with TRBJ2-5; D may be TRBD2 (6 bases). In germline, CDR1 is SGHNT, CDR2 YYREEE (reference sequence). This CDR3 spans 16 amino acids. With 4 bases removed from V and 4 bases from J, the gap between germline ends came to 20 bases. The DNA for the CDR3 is TGTGCCAGCAGCCCCCCCGGGGGAAGGATGGGAGAGACCCAGTACTTC. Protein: CASSPPGGRMGETQYF.

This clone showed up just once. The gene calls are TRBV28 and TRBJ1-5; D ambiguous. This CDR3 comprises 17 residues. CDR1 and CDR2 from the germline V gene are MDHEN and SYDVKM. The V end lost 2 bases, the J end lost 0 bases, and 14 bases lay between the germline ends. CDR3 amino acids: CASSLPPPTYSNQPQHF. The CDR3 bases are TGTGCCAGCAGTTTACCCCCGCCTACGTATAGCAATCAGCCCCAGCATTTT.

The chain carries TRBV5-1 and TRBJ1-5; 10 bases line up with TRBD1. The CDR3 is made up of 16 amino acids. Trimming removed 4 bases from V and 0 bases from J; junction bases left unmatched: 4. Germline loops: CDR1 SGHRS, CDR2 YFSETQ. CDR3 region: CASSLGTGDSNQPQHF. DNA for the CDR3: TGCGCCAGCAGCCTAGGGACAGGGGATAGCAATCAGCCCCAGCATTTT. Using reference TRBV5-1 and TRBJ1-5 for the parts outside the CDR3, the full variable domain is KAGVTQTPRYLIKTRGQQVTLSCSPISGHRSVSWYQQTPGQGLQFLFEYFSETQRNKGNFPGRFSGRQFSNSRSEMNVSTLELGDSALYLCASSLGTGDSNQPQHFGDGTRLSIL.

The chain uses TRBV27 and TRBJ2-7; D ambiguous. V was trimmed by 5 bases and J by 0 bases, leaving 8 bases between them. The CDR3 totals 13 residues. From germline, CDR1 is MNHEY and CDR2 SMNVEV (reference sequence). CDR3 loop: CASSHGSSYEQYF. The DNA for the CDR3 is TGTGCCAGCAGTCACGGAAGCTCCTACGAGCAGTACTTC.

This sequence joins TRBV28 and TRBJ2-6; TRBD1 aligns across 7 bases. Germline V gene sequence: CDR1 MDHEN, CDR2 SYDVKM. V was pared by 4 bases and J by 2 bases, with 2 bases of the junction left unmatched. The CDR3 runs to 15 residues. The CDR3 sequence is CASSSQGTGANVLTF. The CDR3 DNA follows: TGTGCCAGCAGTTCACAGGGGACTGGGGCCAACGTCCTGACTTTC.

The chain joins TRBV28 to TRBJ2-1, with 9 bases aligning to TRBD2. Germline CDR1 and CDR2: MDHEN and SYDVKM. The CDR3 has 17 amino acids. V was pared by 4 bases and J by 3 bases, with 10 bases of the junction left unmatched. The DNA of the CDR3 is TGTGCCAGCAGTTCCCATAGCGGGGGAGGGTACTACAATGAGCAGTTCTTC. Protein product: CASSSHSGGGYYNEQFF.

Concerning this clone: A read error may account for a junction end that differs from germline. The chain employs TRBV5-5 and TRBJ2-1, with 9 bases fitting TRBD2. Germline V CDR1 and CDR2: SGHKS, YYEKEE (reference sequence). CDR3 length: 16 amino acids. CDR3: CASSFTGTSQYTEQFF. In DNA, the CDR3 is TGTGCCAGCAGCTTTACCGGGACTAGCCAGTACACTGAGCAGTTCTTC. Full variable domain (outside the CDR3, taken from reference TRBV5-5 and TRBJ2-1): DAGVTQSPTHLIKTRGQQVTLRCSPISGHKSVSWYQQVLGQGPQFIFQYYEKEERGRGNFPDRFSARQFPNYSSELNVNALLLGDSALYLCASSFTGTSQYTEQFFGPGTRLTVL.

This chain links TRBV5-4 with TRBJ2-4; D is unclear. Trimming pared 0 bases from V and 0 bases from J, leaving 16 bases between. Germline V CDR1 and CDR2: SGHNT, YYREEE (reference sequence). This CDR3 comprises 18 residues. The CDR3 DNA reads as TGTGCCAGCAGCTTGGGTATTGGCCCTCCACTAGCCAAAAACATTCAGTACTTC. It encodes CASSLGIGPPLAKNIQYF. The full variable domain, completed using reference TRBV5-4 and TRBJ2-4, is ETGVTQSPTHLIKTRGQQVTLRCSSQSGHNTVSWYQQALGQGPQFIFQYYREEENGRGNFPPRFSGLQFPNYSSELNVNALELDDSALYLCASSLGIGPPLAKNIQYFGAGTRLSVL.

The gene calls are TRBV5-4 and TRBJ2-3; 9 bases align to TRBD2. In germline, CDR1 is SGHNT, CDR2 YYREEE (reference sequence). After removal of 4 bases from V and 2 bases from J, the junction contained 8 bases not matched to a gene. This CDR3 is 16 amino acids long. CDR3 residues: CASSGGAGGDTDTQYF. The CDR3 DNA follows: TGTGCCAGCAGCGGAGGGGCGGGAGGGGACACAGATACGCAGTATTTT.

CDR3 in DNA: TGTGCCAGCATGCATCGCGAAGCCTACGAGCAGTACTTC. Translated, it gives CASMHREAYEQYF. J is TRBJ2-7 and V is TRBV28; D not resolved. Germline-derived CDR1 and CDR2 are MDHEN and SYDVKM. The V and J ends lost 7 bases and 2 bases respectively, with 12 bases between them. The CDR3 totals 13 residues.

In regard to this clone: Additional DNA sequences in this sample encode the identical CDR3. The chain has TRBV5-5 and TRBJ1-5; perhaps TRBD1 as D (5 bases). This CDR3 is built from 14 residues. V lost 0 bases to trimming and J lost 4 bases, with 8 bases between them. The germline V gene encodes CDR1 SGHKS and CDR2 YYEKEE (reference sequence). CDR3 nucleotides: TGTGCCAGCAGCTTGGCCGGGGGGAATCAGCCCCAGCATTTT. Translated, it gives CASSLAGGNQPQHF.

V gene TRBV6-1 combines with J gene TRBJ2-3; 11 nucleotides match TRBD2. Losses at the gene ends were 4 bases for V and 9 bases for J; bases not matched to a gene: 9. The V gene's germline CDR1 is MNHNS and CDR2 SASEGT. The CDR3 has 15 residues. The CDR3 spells CASSALAGVIATQYF. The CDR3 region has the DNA TGTGCCAGCAGTGCACTAGCGGGAGTCATAGCCACGCAGTATTTT.

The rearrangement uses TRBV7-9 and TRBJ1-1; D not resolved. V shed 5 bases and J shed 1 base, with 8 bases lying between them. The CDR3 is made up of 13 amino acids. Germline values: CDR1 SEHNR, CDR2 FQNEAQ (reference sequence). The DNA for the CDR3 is TGTGCCAGCAGCGCTGCTTGGAACACTGAAGCTTTCTTT. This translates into CASSAAWNTEAFF.

CDR3 in DNA: TGTGCCAGCCTAGGCGAGGAGAGGGGAATCTATGGCTACACCTTC. Amino acids: CASLGEERGIYGYTF. The chain uses TRBV6-1 and TRBJ1-2; D might be TRBD1 (5 bases). The germline CDR1 and CDR2 sequences are MNHNS and SASEGT. The CDR3 covers 15 residues. The V gene lost 8 bases and the J gene lost 4 bases, with 20 bases spanning the gap.

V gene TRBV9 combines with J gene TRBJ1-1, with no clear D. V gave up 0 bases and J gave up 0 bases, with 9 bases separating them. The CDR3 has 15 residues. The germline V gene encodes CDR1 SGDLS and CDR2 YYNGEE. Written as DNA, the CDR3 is TGTGCCAGCAGCGTAGGTGGAGCTTTGAACACTGAAGCTTTCTTT. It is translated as CASSVGGALNTEAFF. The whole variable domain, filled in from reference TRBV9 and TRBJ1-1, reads DSGVTQTPKHLITATGQRVTLRCSPRSGDLSVYWYQQSLDQGLQFLIQYYNGEERAKGNILERFSAQQFPDLHSELNLSSLELGDSALYFCASSVGGALNTEAFFGQGTRLTVV.

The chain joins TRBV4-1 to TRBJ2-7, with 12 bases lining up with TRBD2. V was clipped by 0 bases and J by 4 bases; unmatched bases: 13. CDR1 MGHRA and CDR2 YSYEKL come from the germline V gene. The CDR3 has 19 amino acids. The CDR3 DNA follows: TGCGCCAGCAGCCAAGATTGGGGGTATACTAGCGGGAGGATATACGAGCAGTACTTC. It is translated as CASSQDWGYTSGRIYEQYF.

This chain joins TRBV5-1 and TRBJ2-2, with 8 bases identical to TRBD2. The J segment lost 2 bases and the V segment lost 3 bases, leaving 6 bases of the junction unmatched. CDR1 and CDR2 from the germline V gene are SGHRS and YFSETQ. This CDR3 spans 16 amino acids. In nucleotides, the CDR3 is TGCGCCAGCAGCTGGCAGCGGGAGTTAAACACCGGGGAGCTGTTTTTT. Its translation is CASSWQRELNTGELFF.

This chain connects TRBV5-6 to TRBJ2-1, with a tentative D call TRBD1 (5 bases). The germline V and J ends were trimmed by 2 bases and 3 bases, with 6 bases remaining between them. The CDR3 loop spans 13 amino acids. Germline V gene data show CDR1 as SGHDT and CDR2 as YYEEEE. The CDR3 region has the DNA TGTGCCAGCAGCTTCGACAGCTACAATGAGCAGTTCTTC. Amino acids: CASSFDSYNEQFF.

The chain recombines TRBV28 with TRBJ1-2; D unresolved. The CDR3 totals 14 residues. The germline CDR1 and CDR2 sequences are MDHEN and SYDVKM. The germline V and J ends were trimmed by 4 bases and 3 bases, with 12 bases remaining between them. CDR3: CASSSNGGYYGYTF. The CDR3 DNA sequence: TGTGCCAGCAGTTCCAACGGAGGGTACTATGGCTACACCTTC.

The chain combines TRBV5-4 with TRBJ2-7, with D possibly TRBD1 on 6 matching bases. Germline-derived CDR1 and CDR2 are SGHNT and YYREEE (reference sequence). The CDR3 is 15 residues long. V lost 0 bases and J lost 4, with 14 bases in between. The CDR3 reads CASSLDTGRQYEQYF. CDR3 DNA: TGTGCCAGCAGCTTGGACACAGGGAGACAGTACGAGCAGTACTTC.

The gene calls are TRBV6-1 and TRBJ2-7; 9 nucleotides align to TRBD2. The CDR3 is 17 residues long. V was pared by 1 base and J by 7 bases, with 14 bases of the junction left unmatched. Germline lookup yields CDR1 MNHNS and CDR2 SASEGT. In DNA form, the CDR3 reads TGTGCCAGCAGTGAAGGGGCTTTAGCGGGAGAGGGGGATGAGCAGTACTTC. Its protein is CASSEGALAGEGDEQYF.

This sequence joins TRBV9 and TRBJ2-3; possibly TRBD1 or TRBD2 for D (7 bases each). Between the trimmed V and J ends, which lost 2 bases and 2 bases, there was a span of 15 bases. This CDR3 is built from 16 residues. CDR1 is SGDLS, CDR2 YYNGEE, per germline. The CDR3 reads CASSVLQGRDTDTQYF. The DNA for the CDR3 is TGTGCCAGCAGCGTCCTACAGGGGAGGGACACAGATACGCAGTATTTT.

CDR3 sequence (DNA): TGTGCCAGCAGACCGGGACAGCCTAATGAAAAACTGTTTTTT. Translated: CASRPGQPNEKLFF. The chain combines TRBV2 with TRBJ1-4, with 7 bases identical to TRBD1. The J segment lost 3 bases and the V segment lost 6 bases, leaving 4 bases of the junction unmatched. The germline V gene encodes CDR1 SNHLY and CDR2 FYNNEI. The CDR3 is 14 amino acids.

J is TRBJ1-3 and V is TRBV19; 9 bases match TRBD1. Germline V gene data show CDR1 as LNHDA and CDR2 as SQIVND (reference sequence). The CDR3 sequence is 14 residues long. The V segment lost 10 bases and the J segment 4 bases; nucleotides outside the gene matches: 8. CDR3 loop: CATTNRGRGNTIYF. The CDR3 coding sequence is TGTGCCACCACTAACAGGGGGCGAGGAAACACCATATATTTT.

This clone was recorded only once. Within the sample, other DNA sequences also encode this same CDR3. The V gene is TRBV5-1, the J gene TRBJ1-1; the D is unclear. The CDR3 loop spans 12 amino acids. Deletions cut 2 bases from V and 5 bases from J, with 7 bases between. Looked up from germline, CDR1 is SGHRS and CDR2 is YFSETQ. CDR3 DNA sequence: TGCGCCAGCAGCTTAGAGAGGACTGAAGCTTTCTTT. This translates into CASSLERTEAFF.